The 5 T cell receptor beta chains listed next were all sequenced from one sample in a study of blood T cell repertoires in COVID-19. The protocol was immunoSEQ multiplex PCR, while the TCRdb copy is restricted to in-frame clones and leaves out a portion. The repertoire includes about 66,000 clones, just under 90% of them detected once, and approximately 1.5% sits in the top ten. Sequenced: peripheral blood. Every receptor here comes from a man aged 60 to 75 with acute or convalescent COVID-19.

This clone was seen only once. The CDR3 DNA follows: TGTGCCAGCAGCCCGAGGGGGAGCGGCACTGAAGCTTTCTTT. It is translated as CASSPRGSGTEAFF. V and J are TRBV5-6 and TRBJ1-1; D is perhaps TRBD1 (6 bases). CDR3 length equals 14 residues. Germline loops: CDR1 SGHDT, CDR2 YYEEEE. Trimming stripped 4 bases from V and 4 bases from J, with 14 bases between.

The J gene is TRBJ2-3, the V gene TRBV29-1; 7 bases match TRBD1. CDR1 is SQVTM and CDR2 is ANQGSEA in the germline V gene. The CDR3 spans 13 residues. With 6 bases clipped from V and 3 bases from J, the junction kept 6 bases outside the gene matches. CDR3 nucleotide sequence: TGCAGCGTGACAGGGTTGTTGACAGATACGCAGTATTTT. Encoded protein: CSVTGLLTDTQYF.

The chain has TRBV21-1 and TRBJ1-6. TRBV21-1 is listed as a pseudogene. This CDR3 region has 16 residues. The CDR3, as DNA: TGTGCCAGCACTAACGAGTGGGGGGGCTCTGATTCACCCCTCCACTTT. Amino acid sequence: CASTNEWGGSDSPLHF.

The gene calls are TRBV4-2 and TRBJ2-5; 8 nucleotides match TRBD1. The V gene end was trimmed by 4 bases and the J gene end by 4 bases; junction bases not matched to a gene: 11. Germline-derived CDR1 and CDR2 are LGHNA and YNFKEQ. The CDR3 length is 16 residues. This CDR3 is CASSRELSGGGETQYF. The CDR3 DNA sequence: TGTGCCAGCAGCCGAGAACTTTCAGGGGGCGGAGAGACCCAGTACTTC.

This rearrangement joins TRBV19 to TRBJ1-5, with D uncertain. The germline gives CDR1 LNHDA, CDR2 SQIVND (reference sequence). Trimming cost V 3 bases and J 0 bases, with 9 bases left between them. This CDR3 region has 15 residues. In DNA, the CDR3 is TGTGCCAGTAGTATGGCAGCGAATAGCAATCAGCCCCAGCATTTT. Its protein is CASSMAANSNQPQHF.